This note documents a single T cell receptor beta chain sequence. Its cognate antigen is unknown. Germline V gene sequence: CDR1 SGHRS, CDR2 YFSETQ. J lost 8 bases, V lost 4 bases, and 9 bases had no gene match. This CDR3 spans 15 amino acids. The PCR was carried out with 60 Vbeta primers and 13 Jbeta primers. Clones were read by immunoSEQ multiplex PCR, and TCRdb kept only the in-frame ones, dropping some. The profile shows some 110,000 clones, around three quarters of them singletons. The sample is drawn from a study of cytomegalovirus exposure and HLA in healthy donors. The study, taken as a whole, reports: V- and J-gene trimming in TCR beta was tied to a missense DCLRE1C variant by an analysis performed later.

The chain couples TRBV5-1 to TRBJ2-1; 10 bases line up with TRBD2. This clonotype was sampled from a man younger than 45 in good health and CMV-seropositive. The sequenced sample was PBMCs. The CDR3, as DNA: TGCGCCAGCAGCCCCGGAGCGGGGGGGCCCGATGAGCAGTTCTTC. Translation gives CASSPGAGGPDEQFF.